The rows below give T cell receptor beta chains drawn from one sample of a study of metastatic and nonmetastatic thyroid tumors. TCRdb reanalyzed the PCR reads with MiXCR. The sample records 40,000 to 45,000 clones, less than 20% being singletons. Source material: blood. The origin of the receptors is a female donor with papillary thyroid cancer or a benign thyroid nodule (not recorded which). Some clones in this sample may be carry-over from other donors' samples. CDR3s include the opening cysteine and the closing phenylalanine or tryptophan. Fields, in order: clone size, D gene, J gene, V gene, CDR3 protein, CDR3 DNA. D genes are given only for firm matches. The listing skips clone size in some rows; elsewhere it reads once, few, many or a size class.

>many|.|TRBJ1-2|TRBV28
CASRSGGNYGYTF
TGTGCCAGCAGGTCGGGGGGGAACTATGGCTACACCTTC
>many|.|TRBJ2-1|TRBV4-1
CASSYQLNEQFF
TGCGCCAGCAGCTATCAGTTGAATGAGCAGTTCTTC
>.|TRBD2|TRBJ2-1|TRBV11-2
CASSYHSAGTSYNEQFF
TGTGCCAGCAGCTACCATTCAGCGGGGACCTCCTACAATGAGCAGTTCTTC
>many|.|TRBJ1-1|TRBV19
CASSISGQENTEAFF
TGTGCCAGTAGTATATCAGGGCAGGAGAACACTGAAGCTTTCTTT
>.|.|TRBJ2-3|TRBV12-3/TRBV12-4
CASSRTITDTQYF
TGTGCCAGCAGTCGAACTATCACAGATACGCAGTATTTT
>many|.|TRBJ2-7|TRBV28
CASRPAGLGYEQYF
TGTGCCAGCAGACCCGCCGGGCTTGGATACGAGCAGTACTTC
>.|.|TRBJ1-1|TRBV7-6
CASSLDTGFGTEAFF
TGTGCCAGCAGCTTAGATACAGGGTTCGGCACTGAAGCTTTCTTT
>many|TRBD1|TRBJ1-2|TRBV29-1
CSVEPLYAQGDYGYTF
TGCAGCGTTGAACCCCTGTATGCACAGGGGGACTATGGCTACACCTTC
>few|.|TRBJ2-3|TRBV28
CASSMQGYTQYF
TGTGCCAGCAGTATGCAGGGTTATACGCAGTATTTT
>many|.|TRBJ1-3|TRBV7-2
CASSLAWQGERNTIYF
TGTGCCAGCAGCTTAGCCTGGCAGGGAGAGAGAAACACCATATATTTT
>many|.|TRBJ1-2|TRBV7-2
CASTLPYRDIGGYTF
TGTGCCAGCACCCTCCCTTACAGGGATATTGGGGGCTACACCTTC
>.|.|TRBJ2-7|TRBV7-7
CAIIPGPPATYEQYF
TGTGCTATCATCCCCGGGCCGCCGGCAACCTACGAGCAGTACTTC
>.|.|TRBJ2-7|TRBV7-9
CASSPITQSRYEQYF
TGTGCCAGCAGCCCGATAACACAAAGCAGGTACGAGCAGTACTTC
>medium-sized|TRBD1|TRBJ1-6|TRBV12-3/TRBV12-4
CASSRQGQNSPLHF
TGTGCCAGCAGTCGACAGGGGCAGAATTCACCCCTCCACTTT
>many|.|TRBJ1-1|TRBV19
CASSIDLENTEAFF
TGTGCCAGTAGTATAGATCTAGAAAACACTGAAGCTTTCTTT
>many|TRBD2|TRBJ2-5|TRBV20-1
CSARAGGPETQYF
TGCAGTGCTAGGGCGGGGGGGCCCGAGACCCAGTACTTC
>many|TRBD2|TRBJ2-1|TRBV5-1
CASSLASGMVNEQFF
TGCGCCAGCAGCTTGGCCAGCGGGATGGTGAATGAGCAGTTCTTC
>many|.|TRBJ2-6|TRBV6-5
CASSYSRDLYSGANVLTF
TGTGCCAGCAGTTACTCACGGGACCTCTACTCTGGGGCCAACGTCCTGACTTTC
>many|.|TRBJ1-2|TRBV7-9
CASSLSGTPYGYTF
TGTGCCAGCAGCTTATCCGGGACGCCGTATGGCTACACCTTC
>few|.|TRBJ2-2|TRBV28
CASSLESPPVELFF
TGTGCCAGCAGTTTAGAATCCCCCCCCGTGGAGTTGTTTTTT
>many|TRBD1|TRBJ1-2|TRBV5-4
CASSQEARGFGYTF
TGTGCCAGCAGCCAGGAGGCCAGGGGGTTTGGCTACACCTTC
>few|.|TRBJ1-3|TRBV6-1
CVTGRGPGGDTIYF
TGTGTCACAGGGCGGGGTCCCGGTGGAGACACCATATATTTT
>many|.|TRBJ1-5|TRBV6-9
CASRPGRSGQPQHF
TGTGCCAGCAGGCCAGGGAGGTCCGGTCAGCCCCAGCATTTT
>many|.|TRBJ1-4|TRBV7-3
CASSTFETKLFF
TGTGCCAGCAGCACATTCGAGACGAAACTGTTTTTT
>many|TRBD1|TRBJ2-7|TRBV28
CASSSTGTGGYEQYF
TGTGCCAGCAGTTCTACCGGGACAGGGGGCTACGAGCAGTACTTC
>many|.|TRBJ1-4|TRBV15
CATSRDGQFNEKLFF
TGTGCCACCAGCAGAGATGGACAGTTTAATGAAAAACTGTTTTTT
>many|TRBD1|TRBJ1-1|TRBV7-9
CASSLEDRPNTEAFF
TGTGCCAGCAGCTTAGAGGACAGGCCGAACACTGAAGCTTTCTTT
>.|.|TRBJ2-7|TRBV28
CASSRGFPGVEQYF
TGTGCCAGCAGTAGAGGGTTCCCTGGGGTTGAGCAGTACTTC
>.|TRBD1|TRBJ2-1|TRBV2
CASRGAGGEAGEHFF
TGTGCCAGCAGGGGGGCAGGGGGCGAAGCTGGTGAGCATTTTTTC
>many|.|TRBJ1-1|TRBV9
CASSTPPSQGTEAFF
TGTGCCAGCAGCACTCCACCGAGCCAGGGCACTGAAGCTTTCTTT
>many|.|TRBJ2-1|TRBV9
CASSVVGSNEQFF
TGTGCCAGCAGCGTAGTAGGGTCCAATGAGCAGTTCTTC
>many|.|TRBJ1-2|TRBV10-3
CAISESEGGYGYTF
TGTGCCATCAGTGAGTCGGAGGGGGGGTATGGCTACACCTTC
>many|TRBD1|TRBJ1-5|TRBV24-1
CATSDPGQGIGPQHF
TGTGCCACCAGTGATCCGGGACAGGGGATTGGGCCCCAGCATTTT
>.|.|TRBJ2-7|TRBV19
CASSIGWRGKLPSYEQYF
TGTGCCAGTAGTATTGGGTGGAGGGGCAAACTACCCTCCTACGAGCAGTACTTC
>many|.|TRBJ2-6|TRBV7-3
CASSPQLLISGANVLTF
TGTGCCAGCAGCCCACAACTATTGATCTCTGGGGCCAACGTCCTGACTTTC
>many|.|TRBJ2-3|TRBV4-2
CASSQGNSGSTDTQYF
TGTGCCAGCAGCCAAGGAAATAGCGGAAGCACAGATACGCAGTATTTT
>many|.|TRBJ1-4|TRBV18
CASSPPGRSNEKLFF
TGTGCCAGCTCACCCCCGGGACGGAGTAATGAAAAACTGTTTTTT
>many|.|TRBJ1-6|TRBV9
CASSVDGGNSPLHF
TGTGCCAGCAGCGTAGATGGTGGGAATTCACCCCTCCACTTT
>many|TRBD1|TRBJ2-1|TRBV3-1
CASSHPGTGIYNEQFF
TGTGCCAGCAGCCATCCCGGGACAGGGATCTACAATGAGCAGTTCTTC
>many|.|TRBJ1-2|TRBV9
CASSGGTRSYGYTF
TGTGCCAGCAGCGGAGGGACACGCAGCTATGGCTACACCTTC
>few|.|TRBJ2-7|TRBV28
CAVTGAYEQYF
TGTGCCGTCACGGGGGCCTACGAGCAGTACTTC
>.|.|TRBJ1-2|TRBV11-2
CASSLEAGEINYGYTF
TGTGCCAGCAGCTTAGAGGCTGGGGAAATTAACTATGGCTACACCTTC
>many|TRBD2|TRBJ2-2|TRBV5-1
CASSRGLAGNTGELFF
TGCGCCAGCAGCCGCGGACTAGCGGGGAACACCGGGGAGCTGTTTTTT
>.|.|TRBJ1-6|TRBV9
CASSAPSGVEDSPLHF
TGTGCCAGCAGCGCCCCGTCAGGGGTTGAGGATTCACCCCTCCACTTT
>many|TRBD1|TRBJ1-3|TRBV12-3/TRBV12-4
CASSTGTAFYSGNTIYF
TGTGCCAGCAGTACCGGGACAGCGTTTTACTCTGGAAACACCATATATTTT
>many|.|TRBJ1-4|TRBV7-2
CASSFRSSGRMDEKLFF
TGTGCCAGCAGTTTTCGGTCCTCGGGACGGATGGATGAAAAACTGTTTTTT
>many|.|TRBJ2-3|TRBV4-1
CASSPLQGFSTDTQYF
TGCGCCAGCAGCCCTTTACAGGGCTTTTCCACAGATACGCAGTATTTT
>many|TRBD2|TRBJ2-1|TRBV20-1
CSALLAGGGSYNEQFF
TGCAGTGCTCTACTAGCGGGGGGCGGCTCCTACAATGAGCAGTTCTTC
>few|.|TRBJ2-7|TRBV28
CASSFFNEQYF
TGTGCCAGCAGTTTTTTTAACGAGCAGTACTTC
>.|.|TRBJ2-7|TRBV11-2
CGSVSQGLYEQYF
TGTGGCAGTGTATCACAGGGACTTTACGAGCAGTACTTC
>many|TRBD1|TRBJ1-5|TRBV19
CASSPQDRGAQPQHF
TGTGCCAGTAGTCCTCAGGACAGGGGAGCTCAGCCCCAGCATTTT
>many|.|TRBJ1-2|TRBV2
CASSATTVLYGYTF
TGTGCCAGCAGTGCAACGACTGTTCTCTATGGCTACACCTTC
>many|.|TRBJ1-2|TRBV6-2/TRBV6-3
CASSFPDGYTF
TGTGCCAGCAGTTTCCCTGATGGCTACACCTTC
>medium-sized|TRBD1|TRBJ1-6|TRBV2
CASSEARGRNNSPLHF
TGTGCCAGCAGTGAAGCCAGGGGGAGGAATAATTCACCCCTCCACTTT